This TCR beta chain was recorded in a study of tissue T cells after allogeneic stem cell transplantation. Germline values: CDR1 NSQYPW, CDR2 LRSPGD (reference sequence). This CDR3 spans 12 amino acids. The V end lost 0 bases, the J end lost 9 bases, and 8 bases lay between the germline ends. Study conclusions and caveats: Only a limited share of tissue TCRs appeared in blood or spleen. Which tissue TCRs were alloreactive or antigen-specific was not determined. Some clones might be persisting host cells. Motif-based clustering found tissue-specific repertoire signatures shared across patients, though few clones were shared. TCR repertoires tracked anatomic similarity, regardless of disease or transplant status.

A remark on this clone: Its antigen is as yet unknown. Germline and genes here are mouse. The read gets to within 1 residue of the CDR3 end, and the germline J gene fills in the rest.

Clones were sequenced by immunoSEQ multiplex PCR, and TCRdb holds only the in-frame ones, with some missing. The sample shows fewer than 20,000 clones, approximately 70% of them seen only once. The TCR originated in a female BALB/c mouse in good health. For the strain, the MHC haplotype given is H2-d. Source material: spleen. The V and J genes are TRBV1 and TRBJ1-1; D might be TRBD1 (6 bases). The CDR3 region is CTCSAEWGQVFF. The DNA read from the CDR3 is TGCACCTGCAGTGCAGAGTGGGGGCAAGTCTTC. Full variable domain (remainder filled in from reference TRBV1 and TRBJ1-1): VTLLEQNPRWRLVPRGQAVNLRCILKNSQYPWMSWYQQDLQKQLQWLFTLRSPGDKEVKSLPGADYLATRVTDTELRLQVANMSQGRTLYCTCSAEWGQVFFGKGTRLTVV.